A single sample is the source of the 18 T cell receptor beta chains below, sequenced in a study of OX40 agonist ivuxolimab in advanced cancers. Profiled with immunoSEQ multiplex PCR; TCRdb holds only in-frame clones, not every one. The data contain roughly 75,000 clones, about 86% of them singletons. The sequencing here drew on CD4+ or CD8+ T cells sorted from blood, taken in a trial of the OX40 agonist ivuxolimab. The source of these receptors is an adult with an advanced solid tumor such as melanoma, head and neck, liver or kidney cancer.

This clone was found a few times. The chain employs TRBV5-4 and TRBJ1-1; D ambiguous. Trimming took 3 bases from V and 7 from J, leaving 13 bases between them. Germline V gene lookup returns CDR1 SGHNT and CDR2 YYREEE (reference sequence). The CDR3 totals 13 residues. CDR3 bases: TGTGCCAGCAGCTCACCGGCTAGTTTTGAAGCTTTCTTT. It is translated as CASSSPASFEAFF.

This clone is a singleton in its sample. The chain joins TRBV10-3 to TRBJ1-1; possible D gene TRBD1, 5 bases. This CDR3 comprises 13 residues. Trimming stripped 6 bases from V and 1 base from J, with 9 bases between. The germline V gene encodes CDR1 ENHRY and CDR2 SYGVKD. For the CDR3, the DNA is TGTGCCATCAGGAAGGGGAAGAACACTGAAGCTTTCTTT. Its protein product is CAIRKGKNTEAFF.

This clone was seen a handful of times. The V gene is TRBV5-5, the J gene TRBJ2-7; a possible D gene is TRBD2 (5 bases). Trimming pared 0 bases from V and 1 base from J, leaving 11 bases between. This CDR3 spans 15 amino acids. Germline CDR1 is SGHKS and CDR2 is YYEKEE (reference sequence). CDR3 sequence reads: CASSLVFGVSYEQYF. Written as DNA, the CDR3 is TGTGCCAGCAGCTTGGTATTCGGGGTTTCCTACGAGCAGTACTTC.

The sample holds one count of this clone. The chain carries TRBV4-3 and TRBJ1-4; D gene uncertain. Trimming pared 0 bases from V and 7 bases from J, leaving 15 bases between. CDR3 length: 16 amino acids. The germline V gene encodes CDR1 LGHNA and CDR2 YSLEER. The CDR3 reads CASSQEGSAFGEKLFF. CDR3 nucleotides: TGCGCCAGCAGCCAAGAAGGGAGTGCTTTTGGTGAAAAACTGTTTTTT.

The chain uses TRBV6-4 and TRBJ1-2; 8 nucleotides match TRBD1. Trimming took 6 bases from V and 3 from J; bases not matched to a gene: 9. Germline values: CDR1 MRHNA, CDR2 SNTAGT. CDR3 size: 15 residues. The DNA for the CDR3 is TGTGCCAGCAGAGGAGGACAGGGAGGGGACTATGGCTACACCTTC. Its translation: CASRGGQGGDYGYTF.

The chain carries TRBV4-2 and TRBJ2-1, with 10 positions matching TRBD2. V lost 3 bases to trimming and J lost 2 bases; unmatched junction nucleotides: 10. This CDR3 region has 18 residues. Germline V CDR1 and CDR2: LGHNA, YNFKEQ. CDR3 DNA sequence: TGTGCCAGCAGCCAGGCATCTAGCGGGAGTTATCCCTACAATGAGCAGTTCTTC. This gives the protein CASSQASSGSYPYNEQFF.

This rearrangement joins TRBV7-8 to TRBJ2-1; D may correspond to TRBD1 or TRBD2 (5 bases each). This CDR3 spans 16 amino acids. The V gene's germline CDR1 is SGHVS and CDR2 FQNEAQ. The ends were cut back, 2 bases at V and 3 bases at J, with 14 bases in the middle. CDR3 sequence reads: CASSLQGPRDYNEQFF. The CDR3 DNA sequence: TGTGCCAGCAGCTTACAGGGACCTAGGGACTACAATGAGCAGTTCTTC.

This clone was observed a few times. The CDR3 DNA is TGTGCCAGCAGCACCGGGGGGCCCGGGGCCAACGTCCTGACTTTC. Amino acids: CASSTGGPGANVLTF. This chain connects TRBV2 to TRBJ2-6; D is possibly TRBD2 (7 bases). The CDR3 spans 15 residues. Germline V gene data show CDR1 as SNHLY and CDR2 as FYNNEI. Deletions cut 6 bases from V and 4 bases from J, with 13 bases between.

This chain uses TRBV18 with TRBJ1-1, with 7 bases that match TRBD1. V dropped 6 bases and J dropped 1; count of bases not matched to a gene: 8. In germline, CDR1 is KGHSH, CDR2 LQKENI. The CDR3 runs 15 residues. The CDR3: CASSPGTVQNTEAFF. As DNA, the CDR3 is TGTGCCAGCTCCCCGGGGACAGTACAGAACACTGAAGCTTTCTTT.

The V gene is TRBV19, the J gene TRBJ2-5; D possibly corresponds to TRBD2 (6 bases). The CDR3 loop spans 13 amino acids. Germline CDR1 reads LNHDA; CDR2 reads SQIVND (reference sequence). V was shortened by 8 bases and J by 5 bases, with 15 bases between the two germline ends. DNA for the CDR3: TGTGCCAGTTCGGACACCGGGGGTGAGACCCAGTACTTC. It yields the protein CASSDTGGETQYF.

This chain connects TRBV30 to TRBJ1-5; D uncertain. V was clipped by 4 bases and J by 7 bases, with 11 bases between them. CDR3 length equals 12 residues. Per the germline V gene, CDR1 is GTSNPN and CDR2 is SVGIG (reference sequence). The CDR3 region has the DNA TGTGCCTGGAAAAATAAAGGGCAGCCCCAGCATTTT. Translated: CAWKNKGQPQHF.

The chain joins TRBV30 to TRBJ2-1; 9 nucleotides match TRBD2. Losses at the gene ends were 5 bases for V and 4 bases for J; bases not matched to a gene: 6. The germline gives CDR1 GTSNPN, CDR2 SVGIG (reference sequence). The CDR3 runs 14 residues. CDR3 DNA sequence: TGTGCCTGGGGTGGACTAGCGTTTTACAATGAGCAGTTCTTC. Protein product: CAWGGLAFYNEQFF.

This clone was found once. The chain is built from TRBV7-3 and TRBJ2-2, with 8 bases matching TRBD2. The CDR3 spans 15 residues. V trimming: 1 base; J trimming: 6 bases; junction bases outside the gene matches: 4. From germline, CDR1 is SGHTA and CDR2 FQGTGA. Written as DNA, the CDR3 is TGTGCCAGCAGCTTAATTTCGGGAGGGCCCGGGGAGCTGTTTTTT. It codes for CASSLISGGPGELFF. Complete variable domain (other parts from reference TRBV7-3 and TRBJ2-2): GAGVSQTPSNKVTEKGKYVELRCDPISGHTALYWYRQSLGQGPEFLIYFQGTGAADDSGLPNDRFFAVRPEGSVSTLKIQRTERGDSAVYLCASSLISGGPGELFFGEGSRLTVL.

The genes are TRBV6-5 and TRBJ2-7, with 7 bases fitting TRBD2. The CDR3 is 13 amino acids. The V gene end was trimmed by 6 bases and the J gene end by 2 bases; junction bases not matched to a gene: 4. The germline gives CDR1 MNHEY, CDR2 SVGAGI. CDR3 amino acids: CASRAAGAYEQYF. In DNA, the CDR3 is TGTGCCAGCAGGGCGGCGGGAGCCTACGAGCAGTACTTC.

The rearrangement joins TRBV4-3 to TRBJ1-5, with D possibly matching TRBD1 (5 bases). From germline, CDR1 is LGHNA and CDR2 YSLEER. Trimming stripped 3 bases from V and 6 bases from J, with 9 bases between. CDR3 length equals 13 residues. CDR3 sequence (DNA): TGCGCCAGCAGCCATGTCAGGGCTCAGCCCCAGCATTTT. Translation: CASSHVRAQPQHF.

V is TRBV29-1 and J is TRBJ1-2, with D possibly matching TRBD1 (6 bases). The ends were cut back, 4 bases at V and 4 bases at J, with 19 bases in the middle. This CDR3 has 15 amino acids. CDR1 and CDR2 from the germline V gene are SQVTM and ANQGSEA. CDR3 protein: CSVASGGARGYGYTF. CDR3 DNA: TGCAGCGTTGCGTCGGGGGGGGCTCGAGGCTATGGCTACACCTTC.

In DNA form, the CDR3 reads TGTGCCAGCAGCTTAGGTCAGTCGCAAAATGAAAAACTGTTTTTT. Its translation is CASSLGQSQNEKLFF. V usage is TRBV11-2 and J usage is TRBJ1-4; D is undetermined. The germline V and J ends were trimmed by 1 base and 5 bases, with 11 bases remaining between them. This CDR3 comprises 15 residues. Germline CDR1 is SGHAT and CDR2 is FQNNGV.

This chain connects TRBV11-2 to TRBJ1-3; D not resolved. Deletions cut 5 bases from V and 0 bases from J, with 8 bases between. Germline V gene sequence: CDR1 SGHAT, CDR2 FQNNGV. CDR3 length: 14 residues. This CDR3 reads CASSGAISGNTIYF. The CDR3 DNA sequence: TGTGCCAGCAGCGGAGCCATCTCTGGAAACACCATATATTTT. Combining the CDR3 with reference TRBV11-2 and TRBJ1-3 gives the whole variable domain EAGVAQSPRYKIIEKRQSVAFWCNPISGHATLYWYQQILGQGPKLLIQFQNNGVVDDSQLPKDRFSAERLKGVDSTLKIQPAKLEDSAVYLCASSGAISGNTIYFGEGSWLTVV.